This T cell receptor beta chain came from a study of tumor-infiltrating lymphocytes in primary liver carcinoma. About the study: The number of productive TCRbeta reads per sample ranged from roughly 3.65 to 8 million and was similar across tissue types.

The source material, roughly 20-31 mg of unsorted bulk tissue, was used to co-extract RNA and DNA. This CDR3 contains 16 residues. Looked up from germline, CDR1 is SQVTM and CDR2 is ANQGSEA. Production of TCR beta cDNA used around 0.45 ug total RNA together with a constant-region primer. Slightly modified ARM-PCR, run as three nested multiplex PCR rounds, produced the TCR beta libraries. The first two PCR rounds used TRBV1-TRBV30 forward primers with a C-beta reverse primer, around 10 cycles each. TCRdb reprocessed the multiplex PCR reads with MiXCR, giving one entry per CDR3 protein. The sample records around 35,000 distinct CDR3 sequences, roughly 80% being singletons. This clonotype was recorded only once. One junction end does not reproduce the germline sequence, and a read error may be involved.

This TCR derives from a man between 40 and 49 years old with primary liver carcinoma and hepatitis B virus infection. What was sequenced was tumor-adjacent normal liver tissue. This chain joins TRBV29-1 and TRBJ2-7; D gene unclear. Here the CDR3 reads CSAMTSLTGTPYEQCF. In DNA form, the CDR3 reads TGCAGCGCCATGACGTCTTTGACCGGCACTCCCTACGAGCAGTGCTTC.